This T cell receptor (beta chain) appears in the sequencing data of a study of graft-versus-host responses after intestinal transplantation. Whole-study results and caveats: GvH clones surfaced in recipient marrow, some emerging earlier in ileum or blood.

Sequencing used immunoSEQ multiplex PCR; TCRdb keeps in-frame clones, though not all of them. The sample contains tens of thousands of clones, around 95% of which appear only once. The germline V gene has CDR1 WNHNN and CDR2 SYGVQD (reference sequence). V shed 2 bases and J 4 bases; nucleotides not matched to a gene: 0. This CDR3 is built from 13 residues. With regard to this clone: Its antigen remains unknown.

The sequence came from a human donor who received an intestinal transplant. The J gene is TRBJ2-5, the V gene TRBV10-1, with 8 bases lining up with TRBD2. Material: unstimulated CD8+ T cells sorted from spleen or lymph node cells, obtained before intestinal transplant. CDR3 loop: CASSELAGETQYF. Written as DNA, the CDR3 is TGCGCCAGCAGTGAGCTAGCGGGAGAGACCCAGTACTTC.